The 10 T cell receptor beta chains below all came from one sample that was sequenced in a study of T cell repertoires in cytomegalovirus infection. One entry per CDR3 protein results from TCRdb running MiXCR on the reads. This table holds roughly 87,000 distinct CDR3 sequences, 25% to 30% found once. The antigens these receptors bind are not known. The material was CD8+ T cells from cultured PBMCs, obtained from culture after CMV antigen stimulation. The receptors were sampled from a human donor in good health (CMV status not recorded). Some clones in this sample may be carry-over from other donors' samples.

This clonotype was seen repeatedly, ten times or more. The chain combines TRBV9 with TRBJ1-6; TRBD1 is a possible D gene (5 bases). The CDR3 has 15 amino acids. Trimming shortened V by 0 bases and J by 5 bases, and 9 bases separated the two germline ends. Looked up from germline, CDR1 is SGDLS and CDR2 is YYNGEE. The DNA of the CDR3 is TGTGCCAGCAGCGTAGGGGCAGGGAATAATTCACCCCTCCACTTT. Translating it yields CASSVGAGNNSPLHF.

About this clonotype: The junction departs from the called germline gene at one end, perhaps through a read error. V and J are TRBV5-3 and TRBJ2-4, with 11 nucleotides matching TRBD1. TRBV5-3 is an ORF for which the function is uncertain. The CDR3 loop spans 15 amino acids. In DNA form, the CDR3 reads TGTGCCAGCAGCTTGAGGGGACAGGGGGGAAGCATTCAGTACTTC. Translated: CASSLRGQGGSIQYF.

This clonotype was seen ten or more times. The CDR3 bases are TGTGCCAGCAGGGCAGGGGCCTTGAACACTGAAGCTTTCTTT. This sequence encodes CASRAGALNTEAFF. The V call is TRBV27, the J call TRBJ1-1, with D possibly being TRBD1 (6 bases). The CDR3 consists of 14 residues. The V end was cut by 6 bases, the J end by 0 bases, with 11 bases between. The V gene's germline CDR1 is MNHEY and CDR2 SMNVEV (reference sequence).

This CDR3 is CASRQREAGGGGANVLTF. The CDR3 DNA is TGTGCCAGCAGGCAAAGAGAAGCGGGGGGTGGTGGGGCCAACGTCCTGACTTTC. The rearrangement joins TRBV7-8 to TRBJ2-6; 9 bases fit TRBD2. Germline V gene data show CDR1 as SGHVS and CDR2 as FQNEAQ. Trimming removed 6 bases from V and 3 bases from J; junction bases left unmatched: 12. The CDR3 is made up of 18 amino acids.

This clonotype appeared a few times. Here the CDR3 DNA reads TGTGCCAGCAGCTTAGAGGCGGGGGTGGGCAATGAGCAGTTCTTC. The encoded protein is CASSLEAGVGNEQFF. The chain couples TRBV11-1 to TRBJ2-1, with 7 bases identical to TRBD2. This CDR3 is built from 15 residues. Trimming cost V 1 base and J 6 bases; bases outside gene matches: 6. CDR1 and CDR2 (germline): SGHAT, FQDESV (reference sequence).

The V call is TRBV20-1, the J call TRBJ2-7; 11 bases map to TRBD1. The CDR3 extends over 13 amino acids. Germline loops: CDR1 DFQATT, CDR2 SNEGSKA (reference sequence). V dropped 8 bases and J dropped 4; count of bases not matched to a gene: 7. In DNA, the CDR3 is TGCAGTTACCAGGGACAGGGGGAATACGAGCAGTACTTC. Encoded protein: CSYQGQGEYEQYF.

The chain combines TRBV7-9 with TRBJ2-7; weak D call: TRBD1 (5 bases). The germline V and J ends were trimmed by 4 bases and 7 bases, with 14 bases remaining between them. The germline gives CDR1 SEHNR, CDR2 FQNEAQ (reference sequence). CDR3 length equals 13 residues. Here the CDR3 reads CASSSQGALEQYF. The CDR3, as DNA: TGTGCCAGCAGCTCCCAAGGGGCCTTGGAGCAGTACTTC.

The chain is built from TRBV28 and TRBJ2-5; TRBD2 matches at 8 bases. The germline CDR1 and CDR2 sequences are MDHEN and SYDVKM. The CDR3 totals 15 residues. Trimming removed 2 bases from V and 2 bases from J; junction bases left unmatched: 4. Written as DNA, the CDR3 is TGTGCCAGCAGTTTACGCGGGGGGCATCAAGAGACCCAGTACTTC. It yields the protein CASSLRGGHQETQYF.

This clonotype was picked up a small number of times. The J gene is TRBJ1-3, the V gene TRBV29-1, with TRBD1 identical over 7 bases. The CDR3 extends over 13 amino acids. Germline V gene lookup returns CDR1 SQVTM and CDR2 ANQGSEA. The trim removed 7 bases at V and 1 base at J, leaving 4 bases unmatched. The CDR3 here is CSGQGGSGNTIYF. In DNA form, the CDR3 reads TGCAGCGGACAGGGAGGATCTGGAAACACCATATATTTT.

This clonotype was detected once. The chain has TRBV5-4 and TRBJ1-5; tentative D call: TRBD1 (6 bases). The V end lost 4 bases, the J end lost 1 base, and 12 bases lay between the germline ends. The germline V gene has CDR1 SGHNT and CDR2 YYREEE (reference sequence). The CDR3 runs to 15 residues. The CDR3 sequence: CASSKQGGSNQPQHF. In DNA form, the CDR3 reads TGTGCCAGCAGCAAACAGGGCGGGAGCAATCAGCCCCAGCATTTT.